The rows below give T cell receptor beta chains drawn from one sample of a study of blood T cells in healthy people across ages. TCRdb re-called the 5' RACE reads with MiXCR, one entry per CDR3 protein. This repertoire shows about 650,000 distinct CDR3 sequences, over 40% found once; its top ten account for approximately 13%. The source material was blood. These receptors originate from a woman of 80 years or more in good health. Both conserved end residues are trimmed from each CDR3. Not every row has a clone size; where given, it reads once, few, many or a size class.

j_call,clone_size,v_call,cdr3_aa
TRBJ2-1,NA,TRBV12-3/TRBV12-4,ASSEGRSTLMNEQF
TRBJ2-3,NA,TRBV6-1,ANSEGIGSPKLTQY
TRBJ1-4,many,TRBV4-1,ASSQDGSVGEKLF
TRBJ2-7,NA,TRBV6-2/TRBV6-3,ASSYKGGPYEQY
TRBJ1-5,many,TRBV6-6,ASSYRRGFSNQPQH
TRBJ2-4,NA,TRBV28,ASSLQWAGKNIQY
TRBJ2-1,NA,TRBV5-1,ASQGGGTSRNEQF
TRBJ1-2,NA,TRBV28,ASSLSPINYGYT
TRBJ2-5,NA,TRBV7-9,ASSLAGGTRPSNEQY
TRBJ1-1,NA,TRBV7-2,ASSLDIMNTEAF
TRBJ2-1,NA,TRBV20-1,SAPPQGLRSS
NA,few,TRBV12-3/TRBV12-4,ASSFRGQNGKNIQY
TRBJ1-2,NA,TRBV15,ATSRYRQGAAGYT
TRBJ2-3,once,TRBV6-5,ASSPSLAGAIDTQY
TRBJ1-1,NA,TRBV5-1,ASRGGTTNTEAF
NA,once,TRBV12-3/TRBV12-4,ASSWAGGGETQY
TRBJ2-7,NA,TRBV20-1,SASLGYSYNEQY
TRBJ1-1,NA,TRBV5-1,ASRLGADGAEAF
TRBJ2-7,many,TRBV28,ASSFGTSDEQY
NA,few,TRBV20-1,SARGSRQGDSYNEQY
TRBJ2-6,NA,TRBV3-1,ASSPDLREYWGNSGANVLT
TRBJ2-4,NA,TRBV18,ASSPDRVQAKNIQY
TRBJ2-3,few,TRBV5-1,ASSFAGPTDTQY
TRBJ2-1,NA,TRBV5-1,ASSLAIRTGDSYNEQF
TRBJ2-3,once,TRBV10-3,AIKLVSADTQY
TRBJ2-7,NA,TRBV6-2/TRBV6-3,ASHRDLPTYEQY
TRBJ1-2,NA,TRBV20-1,SASRRDSRGYT
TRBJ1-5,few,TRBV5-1,ASSPDPNQPQH
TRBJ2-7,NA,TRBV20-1,SASETGVYEQY
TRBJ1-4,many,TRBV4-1,ASSHYYETGGKEKLF
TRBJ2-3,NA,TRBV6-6,AAGTGTQY
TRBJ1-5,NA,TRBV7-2,ASTPYVQGPYDSNQPQH
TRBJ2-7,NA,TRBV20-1,SASGPELFEFEQY
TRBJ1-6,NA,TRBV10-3,AIMGVLNSPLH
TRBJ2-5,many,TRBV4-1,ASSQSHSEETQY
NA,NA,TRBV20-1,SARDLRTSPYEQY
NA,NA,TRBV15,ATSRDRLAEDEQY
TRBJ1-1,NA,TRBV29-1,SVEWVMNTEAF
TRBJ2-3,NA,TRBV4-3,ASSQGPVGGTDTQY
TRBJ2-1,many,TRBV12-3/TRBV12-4,ASRRRIGNEQF
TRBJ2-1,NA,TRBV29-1,SANSGNRGNEQF
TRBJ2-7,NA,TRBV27,ASSPRSLAGEQY
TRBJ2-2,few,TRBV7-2,ASSPPGLGELF
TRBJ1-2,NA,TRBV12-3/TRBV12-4,ASSTLGGRRGGYT
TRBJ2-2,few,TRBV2,AILAGSGELF
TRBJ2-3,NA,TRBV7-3,ASSLLQADTQY
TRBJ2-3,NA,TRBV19,ASSVQRETDTQY
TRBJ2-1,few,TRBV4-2,ASSQDVYNEQF
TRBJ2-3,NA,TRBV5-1,ASSSQGPGMGTDTQY
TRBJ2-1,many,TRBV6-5,ASSFRLAGTSYNEQF
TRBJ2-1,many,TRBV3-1,ASSQDPLAGYNEQF
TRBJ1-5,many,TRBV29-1,SVESDRGQPQH
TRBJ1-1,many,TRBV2,ASSGHQNTEAF
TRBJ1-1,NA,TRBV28,ASKRYTEAF
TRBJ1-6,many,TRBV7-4,ASSLPPEMNGSYNSPLH
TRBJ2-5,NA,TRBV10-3,AISTGTGRETQY
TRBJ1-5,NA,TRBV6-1,ASSEAQGQPQH
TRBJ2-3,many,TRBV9,ASSDIRAAPGTDTQY
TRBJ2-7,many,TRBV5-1,ASRSASGSYEQY
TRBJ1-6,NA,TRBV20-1,SARPQGQGAFYNSPLH